The 20 T cell receptor beta chains listed next were all sequenced from one sample in a study of preoperative IRX-2 immunotherapy in early breast cancer. Using immunoSEQ multiplex PCR, the repertoire was profiled, and TCRdb retains in-frame clones only, with some absent. The data contain about 98,000 clones, around 86% of them singletons. Sample treatment: preoperative locoregional IRX-2 cytokine immunotherapy. This material consisted of tumor tissue, taken after IRX-2 immunotherapy. These receptors were collected from a human donor with breast cancer.

This clone occurred once. The chain uses TRBV28 and TRBJ1-4, with 9 bases lining up with TRBD1. The length of the CDR3 is 13 residues. In germline, CDR1 is MDHEN, CDR2 SYDVKM. Germline trimming cut 4 bases from V and 6 bases from J; bases unmatched to any gene: 0. Here the CDR3 DNA reads TGTGCCAGCAGTTGGACAGGGGATGAAAAACTGTTTTTT. This codes for CASSWTGDEKLFF. The full variable domain, in which reference TRBV28 and TRBJ1-4 provide the parts outside the CDR3, is DVKVTQSSRYLVKRTGEKVFLECVQDMDHENMFWYRQDPGLGLRLIYFSYDVKMKEKGDIPEGYSVSREKKERFSLILESASTNQTSMYLCASSWTGDEKLFFGSGTQLSVL.

On this clone: One end of the junction does not line up with germline, which may come from a read error. The genes are TRBV6-7 and TRBJ2-2; D uncertain. TRBV6-7 is an open reading frame whose function is uncertain. This CDR3 contains 13 residues. In DNA, the CDR3 is TGTGCCACCCATCAAGCGAACACCGAGGAGCTGTTTTTT. Translating gives CATHQANTEELFF.

V gene TRBV29-1 combines with J gene TRBJ1-2; D is uncertain. V was shortened by 7 bases and J by 3 bases, with 15 bases between the two germline ends. This CDR3 region has 13 residues. Looked up from germline, CDR1 is SQVTM and CDR2 is ANQGSEA. The DNA of the CDR3 is TGCAGCGCCCTGTCCACGGGCCACTATGGCTACACCTTC. It specifies CSALSTGHYGYTF.

The J gene is TRBJ2-1, the V gene TRBV29-1, with D perhaps assigned TRBD1 or TRBD2 (5 bases each). Germline values: CDR1 SQVTM, CDR2 ANQGSEA. Trimming removed 4 bases at V and 0 bases at J, with 13 bases between. The CDR3 has 15 residues. The CDR3 DNA sequence: TGCAGCGTTGTCCGGGACGTAAGCTCCTACAATGAGCAGTTCTTC. It is translated as CSVVRDVSSYNEQFF.

The V gene is TRBV18, the J gene TRBJ2-7; a weak D match, TRBD2 (6 bases). CDR1 is KGHSH and CDR2 is LQKENI in the germline V gene. This CDR3 spans 14 amino acids. V was cut by 3 bases and J by 2 bases, with 11 bases left in between. The CDR3 loop reads CASSPGGPTYEQYF. Here the CDR3 DNA reads TGTGCCAGCTCACCGGGGGGACCAACCTACGAGCAGTACTTC.

In regard to this clone: There is an ambiguous or unread base here, so the residue it gives is written X. The chain carries TRBV29-1 and TRBJ2-2; TRBD2 aligns across 8 bases. Trimming cost V 4 bases and J 2 bases; bases outside gene matches: 3. Looked up from germline, CDR1 is SQVTM and CDR2 is ANQGSEA. The CDR3 totals 14 residues. CDR3 DNA: TGCAGCGTTGTCGGGGGGGGWAACACCGGGGAGCTGTTTTTT. Translating it yields CSVVGGXNTGELFF. The entire CDR3 protein reads CSVVGGGNTGELFF.

V is TRBV28 and J is TRBJ1-2, with D possibly being TRBD1 (5 bases). The germline CDR1 and CDR2 sequences are MDHEN and SYDVKM. There are 14 residues in the CDR3. Trimming pared 7 bases from V and 1 base from J, leaving 13 bases between. In DNA form, the CDR3 reads TGTGCCAGCACCCGGGACGGATATAACTATGGCTACACCTTC. Translated: CASTRDGYNYGYTF.

The V and J genes are TRBV1 and TRBJ1-2; TRBD1, the table's D call, lacks a check against the DNA. TRBV1 is listed as a pseudogene. This CDR3 spans 14 amino acids. CDR3 nucleotide sequence: TGCGCCAGCAGCCAAGGACAGGGGGCAGGGGGCTACACCTTC. It translates to CASSQGQGAGGYTF.

This clone showed up just a few times. V and J are TRBV6-8 and TRBJ2-2; D gene uncertain. The CDR3 totals 14 residues. V was shortened by 0 bases and J by 5 bases, with 7 bases between the two germline ends. Germline assignment: CDR1 MNHGY and CDR2 SAAAGT. CDR3 loop: CASSYSMETGELFF. CDR3 in DNA: TGTGCCAGCAGTTACTCGATGGAAACCGGGGAGCTGTTTTTT.

This chain connects TRBV29-1 to TRBJ1-2, with 7 bases identical to TRBD1. The trim removed 0 bases at V and 5 bases at J, leaving 6 bases unmatched. Germline values: CDR1 SQVTM, CDR2 ANQGSEA. The CDR3 consists of 14 residues. The CDR3 DNA sequence: TGCAGCGTTGAAGATCGAGGGGGCGGGTATGGCTACACCTTC. Protein: CSVEDRGGGYGYTF.

The chain couples TRBV28 to TRBJ1-4; D might be TRBD1 (6 bases). CDR1 is MDHEN and CDR2 is SYDVKM in the germline V gene. The CDR3 is 17 residues long. V was pared by 4 bases and J by 0 bases, with 15 bases between. CDR3 DNA sequence: TGTGCCAGCAGTTCGACAGGAAGAAAAGCAACTAATGAAAAACTGTTTTTT. Translation gives CASSSTGRKATNEKLFF.

Worth noting for this clone: The junction does not match germline at one end; this may be a read error. Some base is ambiguous or went unread, and X replaces its residue. The chain employs TRBV5-1 and TRBJ2-2; D ambiguous. The CDR3 consists of 16 residues. Germline V gene sequence: CDR1 SGHRS, CDR2 YFSETQ. The CDR3 nucleotides are TGCGCYAGCAGCTTGGAAGGCCCTCCCCGCCCCGGGGAGCTGTTTTTT. Encoded protein: CXSSLEGPPRPGELFF. The whole CDR3 is CASSLEGPPRPGELFF. Drawing the rest from reference TRBV5-1 and TRBJ2-2, the complete variable domain is KAGVTQTPRYLIKTRGQQVTLSCSPISGHRSVSWYQQTPGQGLQFLFEYFSETQRNKGNFPGRFSGRQFSNSRSEMNVSTLELGDSALYLCASSLEGPPRPGELFFGEGSRLTVL.

The chain couples TRBV5-1 to TRBJ1-4; the match to TRBD1 covers 8 bases. From germline, CDR1 is SGHRS and CDR2 YFSETQ. V trimming: 3 bases; J trimming: 5 bases; junction bases outside the gene matches: 6. The CDR3 extends over 15 amino acids. The CDR3 here is CASSSPDRDNEKLFF. The CDR3 DNA sequence: TGCGCCAGCAGCTCGCCGGACAGGGACAATGAAAAACTGTTTTTT.

This clone was seen a few times. J is TRBJ1-5 and V is TRBV12-5; D unclear. Trimming left V 1 base short and J 5 bases short, with 6 bases between. CDR1 is LGHNT and CDR2 is FRNRAP in the germline V gene. There are 13 residues in the CDR3. This chain's CDR3 is CASGLASHQPQHF. In DNA, the CDR3 is TGTGCTAGTGGTTTGGCTTCACATCAGCCCCAGCATTTT.

With respect to this clone: The same CDR3 also results from other DNA sequences found in this sample. This chain joins TRBV29-1 and TRBJ1-5; TRBD1 agrees at 7 bases. J gave up 0 bases and V 4 bases, and 0 bases lay outside the gene matches. The CDR3 covers 13 residues. CDR1 SQVTM and CDR2 ANQGSEA come from the germline V gene. The CDR3, as DNA: TGCAGCGTTGGACAGGGTAGCAATCAGCCCCAGCATTTT. It yields the protein CSVGQGSNQPQHF.

The chain is built from TRBV6-8 and TRBJ1-5; D is undetermined. The CDR3 extends over 14 amino acids. Germline assignment: CDR1 MNHGY and CDR2 SAAAGT. Trimming took off 0 bases at V and 5 bases at J, with 8 bases between the two ends. DNA of the CDR3: TGTGCCAGCAGTTACTCACTACGCGATCAGCCCCAGCATTTT. Its translation is CASSYSLRDQPQHF.

This chain joins TRBV5-1 and TRBJ2-5, with D possibly being TRBD1 or TRBD2 (5 bases each). CDR3 size: 15 residues. Trimming pared 1 base from V and 1 base from J, leaving 11 bases between. Germline CDR1 SGHRS, CDR2 YFSETQ. The CDR3 here is CASSLLSGTQETQYF. In DNA form, the CDR3 reads TGCGCCAGCAGCTTGCTCTCCGGGACCCAAGAGACCCAGTACTTC. The full variable domain, in which reference TRBV5-1 and TRBJ2-5 provide the parts outside the CDR3, is KAGVTQTPRYLIKTRGQQVTLSCSPISGHRSVSWYQQTPGQGLQFLFEYFSETQRNKGNFPGRFSGRQFSNSRSEMNVSTLELGDSALYLCASSLLSGTQETQYFGPGTRLLVL.

Concerning this clone itself: One end of the junction is discordant with germline, which a read error may explain. This chain uses TRBV7-6 with TRBJ2-2, with 7 bases aligning to TRBD1. The CDR3 has 14 amino acids. CDR1 and CDR2 (germline): SGHVS, FNYEAQ. The CDR3 spells CASTLDRATGELFF. CDR3 sequence (DNA): TGTGCCAGCACCTTAGACAGGGCTACCGGGGAGCTGTTTTTT. The whole variable domain, remainder taken from reference TRBV7-6 and TRBJ2-2, is GAGVSQSPRYKVTKRGQDVALRCDPISGHVSLYWYRQALGQGPEFLTYFNYEAQQDKSGLPNDRFSAERPEGSISTLTIQRTEQRDSAMYRCASTLDRATGELFFGEGSRLTVL.

The chain uses TRBV5-1 and TRBJ2-7; 11 bases fit TRBD2. This CDR3 contains 15 residues. Germline CDR1 is SGHRS and CDR2 is YFSETQ. V trimming: 5 bases; J trimming: 5 bases; junction bases outside the gene matches: 9. The CDR3: CASRISTSGINEQYF. CDR3 DNA sequence: TGCGCCAGCAGGATTTCGACTAGCGGGATCAACGAGCAGTACTTC.

This chain links TRBV5-1 with TRBJ1-4; tentative D call: TRBD1 (5 bases). V lost 0 bases, J lost 6 bases, and 9 bases lay in between. The CDR3 runs to 14 residues. CDR1 is SGHRS, CDR2 YFSETQ, per germline. CDR3 amino acids: CASSLAGIDEKLFF. Written as DNA, the CDR3 is TGCGCCAGCAGCTTGGCAGGGATCGATGAAAAACTGTTTTTT. The full variable domain, in which reference TRBV5-1 and TRBJ1-4 provide the parts outside the CDR3, is KAGVTQTPRYLIKTRGQQVTLSCSPISGHRSVSWYQQTPGQGLQFLFEYFSETQRNKGNFPGRFSGRQFSNSRSEMNVSTLELGDSALYLCASSLAGIDEKLFFGSGTQLSVL.